One sample yielded the 21 T cell receptor beta chains listed below, sequenced in a study of blood T cell repertoires in COVID-19 (dated by TCRdb to about 2020). The method behind the library was the immunoSEQ multiplex PCR assay. This immuneACCESS table, as held by TCRdb, lists in-frame sequences with V and J called but not all clones. Of the missing ones, under half trace to an unresolved V gene in checked studies; the others have no known cause. The table for this sample lists 100,000 or so clones; around four fifths of them were counted only once. The top ten constitute around 30% of the sample. What was sequenced was peripheral blood. These receptors were collected from a man between 65 and 85 years old with active or convalescent COVID-19.

The gene calls are TRBV12-3 or TRBV12-4 and TRBJ1-5, with D possibly TRBD1 on 5 matching bases. Trimming removed 5 bases from V and 7 bases from J, with 12 bases in between. This CDR3 spans 13 amino acids. For the CDR3, the DNA is TGTGCCAGCAGTGCTGACAGTAGACAGCCCCAGCATTTT. As protein: CASSADSRQPQHF.

The chain links TRBV6-5 to TRBJ1-2; 8 positions agree with TRBD1. In germline, CDR1 is MNHEY, CDR2 SVGAGI. Germline trimming cut 2 bases from V and 5 bases from J; bases unmatched to any gene: 4. This CDR3 is 14 amino acids long. The CDR3 loop reads CASSYQGQEYGYTF. The CDR3 coding sequence is TGTGCCAGCAGTTACCAGGGACAGGAGTATGGCTACACCTTC.

The V call is TRBV30, the J call TRBJ1-1; TRBD1 matches 7 bases. In germline, CDR1 is GTSNPN, CDR2 SVGIG (reference sequence). After removal of 4 bases from V and 3 bases from J, the junction contained 5 bases not matched to a gene. This CDR3 has 13 amino acids. The CDR3, as DNA: TGTGCCTGGACCCGGGACAGTTACACTGAAGCTTTCTTT. Its translation is CAWTRDSYTEAFF.

This clone was seen once. V usage is TRBV4-3 and J usage is TRBJ2-1, with TRBD2 matching 14 bases. V was pared by 4 bases and J by 10 bases, with 12 bases of the junction left unmatched. The germline gives CDR1 LGHNA, CDR2 YSLEER. The CDR3 is 17 amino acids. The CDR3 DNA is TGCGCCAGCAGCCCAGTGGGGGGACTAGCGGGAGAGGAGGAGCAGTTCTTC. As protein: CASSPVGGLAGEEEQFF.

This chain joins TRBV9 and TRBJ1-3; D is possibly TRBD1 (5 bases). Germline CDR1 and CDR2: SGDLS and YYNGEE. CDR3 size: 13 residues. V lost 2 bases to trimming and J lost 15 bases, with 18 bases between them. The CDR3 sequence is CASSVQGHPPGYF. The CDR3 DNA follows: TGTGCCAGCAGCGTTCAAGGACACCCCCCAGGATATTTT.

This clone occurred a few times. The chain links TRBV7-2 to TRBJ2-7; a possible D gene is TRBD1 (5 bases). Germline CDR1 and CDR2: SGHTA and FQGNSA. This CDR3 is 13 amino acids long. Trimming shortened V by 5 bases and J by 6 bases, and 14 bases separated the two germline ends. The CDR3 loop is CASSTSGFGEQYF. CDR3 coding DNA: TGTGCCAGCAGCACCTCAGGGTTTGGCGAGCAGTACTTC. The full variable domain, its missing parts supplied by reference TRBV7-2 and TRBJ2-7, is GAGVSQSPSNKVTEKGKDVELRCDPISGHTALYWYRQSLGQGLEFLIYFQGNSAPDKSGLPSDRFSAERTGGSVSTLTIQRTQQEDSAVYLCASSTSGFGEQYFGPGTRLTVT.

The gene calls are TRBV4-1 and TRBJ2-4; 13 bases are shared with TRBD2. The germline gives CDR1 MGHRA, CDR2 YSYEKL. Trimming took 4 bases from V and 3 from J; bases not matched to a gene: 12. The CDR3 extends over 19 amino acids. CDR3 sequence reads: CASSPRSTSGGVIKNIQYF. The CDR3 bases are TGCGCCAGCAGCCCCCGATCTACTAGCGGGGGGGTAATCAAAAACATTCAGTACTTC.

V and J are TRBV4-1 and TRBJ2-7; a weak D match, TRBD2 (5 bases). CDR3 size: 12 residues. Trimming removed 3 bases at V and 4 bases at J, with 7 bases between. Germline CDR1 and CDR2: MGHRA and YSYEKL. This chain's CDR3 is CASSQPGYEQYF. The CDR3 DNA follows: TGCGCCAGCAGCCAGCCGGGGTACGAGCAGTACTTC.

V is TRBV5-1 and J is TRBJ1-6; 9 bases align to TRBD1. The CDR3 is made up of 15 amino acids. The germline gives CDR1 SGHRS, CDR2 YFSETQ. Trimming at V came to 0 bases and at J to 10 bases, leaving 5 bases not matched to a gene. In DNA, the CDR3 is TGCGCCAGCAGCTTGGCCGGGACAGGGCGGTCACCCCTCCACTTT. Protein product: CASSLAGTGRSPLHF. The variable domain in full, with the rest retrieved from reference TRBV5-1 and TRBJ1-6, is KAGVTQTPRYLIKTRGQQVTLSCSPISGHRSVSWYQQTPGQGLQFLFEYFSETQRNKGNFPGRFSGRQFSNSRSEMNVSTLELGDSALYLCASSLAGTGRSPLHFGNGTRLTVT.

The chain carries TRBV3-1 (or the pseudogene TRBV3-2) and TRBJ1-2, with 11 bases that match TRBD1. Germline values: CDR1 LGHDT, CDR2 YNNKEL (reference sequence). The CDR3 spans 14 residues. V was pared by 4 bases and J by 6 bases, with 4 bases of the junction left unmatched. The CDR3 bases are TGTGCCAGCAGCCCTCGGACAGGGGGCCATGGCTACACCTTC. As protein: CASSPRTGGHGYTF.

The J gene is TRBJ2-1, the V gene TRBV5-6, with TRBD2 as a possible D gene (6 bases). The length of the CDR3 is 11 residues. Germline V gives CDR1 SGHDT, CDR2 YYEEEE. Trimming shortened V by 7 bases and J by 9 bases, and 11 bases separated the two germline ends. CDR3 bases: TGTGCCAGCCGACGGGAGTTTGAGCAGTTCTTC. Translated: CASRREFEQFF.

The chain has TRBV5-1 and TRBJ2-5; 10 bases are a match to TRBD2. With 2 bases clipped from V and 1 base from J, the junction kept 5 bases outside the gene matches. Germline V gene lookup returns CDR1 SGHRS and CDR2 YFSETQ. This CDR3 is built from 16 residues. The CDR3: CASSFPSGSLQETQYF. Here the CDR3 DNA reads TGCGCCAGCAGCTTTCCTAGCGGGAGCCTCCAAGAGACCCAGTACTTC.

This rearrangement joins TRBV6-5 to TRBJ2-7, with D maybe TRBD1 (6 bases). Germline V CDR1 and CDR2: MNHEY, SVGAGI. The CDR3 has 13 residues. V shed 6 bases and J shed 2 bases, with 11 bases lying between them. CDR3 amino acids: CASSRTVAYEQYF. CDR3 bases: TGTGCCAGCAGCCGGACAGTAGCCTACGAGCAGTACTTC.

The genes are TRBV6-2 or TRBV6-3 and TRBJ2-1; TRBD2 matches 8 bases. Germline V gene data show CDR1 as MNHEY and CDR2 as SVGEGT. V trimming: 0 bases; J trimming: 4 bases; junction bases outside the gene matches: 5. This CDR3 comprises 16 residues. CDR3: CASSYSMAGGYNEQFF. In DNA form, the CDR3 reads TGTGCCAGCAGTTACTCGATGGCGGGAGGATACAATGAGCAGTTCTTC.

V is TRBV7-9 and J is TRBJ1-2; unclear D gene. Per the germline V gene, CDR1 is SEHNR and CDR2 is FQNEAQ (reference sequence). Trimming took 1 base from V and 3 from J, leaving 18 bases between them. This CDR3 is built from 17 residues. DNA for the CDR3: TGTGCCAGCAGCTTAGGGGTAGCCCGGAAATTGGACTATGGCTACACCTTC. It translates to CASSLGVARKLDYGYTF.

The rearrangement links TRBV14 to TRBJ2-7; a possible D gene is TRBD1 (5 bases). Trimming left V 0 bases short and J 7 bases short, with 13 bases between. The CDR3 consists of 14 residues. The germline CDR1 and CDR2 sequences are SGHDN and FVKESK. The CDR3 coding sequence is TGTGCCAGCAGCCAAGAAGGGGTCGTGGGGGAGCAGTACTTC. This sequence encodes CASSQEGVVGEQYF. The variable domain in full, completed from reference TRBV14 and TRBJ2-7, reads EAGVTQFPSHSVIEKGQTVTLRCDPISGHDNLYWYRRVMGKEIKFLLHFVKESKQDESGMPNNRFLAERTGGTYSTLKVQPAELEDSGVYFCASSQEGVVGEQYFGPGTRLTVT.

A single count supports this clone. The chain couples TRBV18 to TRBJ1-1; D possibly corresponds to TRBD1 (5 bases). V lost 3 bases, J lost 3 bases, and 14 bases lay in between. The CDR3 loop spans 15 amino acids. Germline V CDR1 and CDR2: KGHSH, LQKENI. The DNA for the CDR3 is TGTGCCAGCTCACCGGGGGAGGGCTTGGACACTGAAGCTTTCTTT. Its protein product is CASSPGEGLDTEAFF.

This chain joins TRBV18 and TRBJ2-2; no clear D gene. The germline CDR1 and CDR2 sequences are KGHSH and LQKENI. V gave up 5 bases and J gave up 0 bases, with 7 bases separating them. This CDR3 spans 14 amino acids. In DNA, the CDR3 is TGTGCCAGCTCAGTAAGCCCGAACACCGGGGAGCTGTTTTTT. The encoded protein is CASSVSPNTGELFF.

The gene calls are TRBV5-5 and TRBJ2-4, with 10 bases identical to TRBD2. Germline trimming cut 2 bases from V and 0 bases from J; bases unmatched to any gene: 2. Per germline, CDR1 SGHKS and CDR2 YYEKEE (reference sequence). The CDR3 has 16 amino acids. The CDR3 DNA sequence: TGTGCCAGCAGCTTTAGGACTAGCGGAGCCAAAAACATTCAGTACTTC. Protein: CASSFRTSGAKNIQYF.

This clone was found a few times. The V gene is TRBV5-1, the J gene TRBJ2-3, with 10 bases that match TRBD1. The germline V gene has CDR1 SGHRS and CDR2 YFSETQ. V shed 4 bases and J 3 bases; nucleotides not matched to a gene: 11. This CDR3 has 17 residues. CDR3 DNA: TGCGCCAGCAGCCAAGGTGCGGGACAGGGGAGGACAGATACGCAGTATTTT. Amino acids: CASSQGAGQGRTDTQYF.

The rearrangement uses TRBV10-2 and TRBJ1-2; no reliable D call. Looked up from germline, CDR1 is WSHSY and CDR2 is SAAADI. CDR3 length equals 16 residues. V lost 0 bases and J lost 3, with 14 bases in between. This CDR3 is CASSESESGSHYGYTF. The CDR3, as DNA: TGCGCCAGCAGTGAGTCGGAATCAGGCTCCCACTATGGCTACACCTTC.